These 25 T cell receptor beta chains share one sample of origin, sequenced in a study of T cell repertoires in cytomegalovirus infection. TCRdb reprocessed the reads with MiXCR, giving one entry per CDR3 protein. The table lists over 300,000 distinct CDR3 sequences, 9.5% of them singletons. The specimen sequenced was PBMCs. The receptors were gathered from a human donor in good health (CMV status not recorded). Some clones in this sample may be carry-over from other donors' samples.

This chain links TRBV12-3 or TRBV12-4 with TRBJ1-5, with D perhaps TRBD1 (5 bases). Trimming pared 6 bases from V and 3 bases from J, leaving 12 bases between. This CDR3 region has 14 residues. In DNA, the CDR3 is TGTGCCAGCAGCCGGGGGAGTCACAATCAGCCCCAGCATTTT. Protein sequence: CASSRGSHNQPQHF.

In this sample, this clonotype turned up many times. The chain recombines TRBV7-6 with TRBJ2-3, with D possibly TRBD2 on 6 matching bases. CDR1 and CDR2 (germline): SGHVS, FNYEAQ. The CDR3 loop spans 16 amino acids. Trimming shortened V by 5 bases and J by 4 bases, and 19 bases separated the two germline ends. The CDR3 here is CASSLLLAGTADTQYF. DNA of the CDR3: TGTGCCAGCAGCCTACTTCTGGCGGGGACGGCAGATACGCAGTATTTT.

This clonotype was observed a handful of times. This chain uses TRBV29-1 with TRBJ1-4; D ambiguous. Germline V lookup: CDR1 SQVTM, CDR2 ANQGSEA. This CDR3 is 12 amino acids long. V lost 7 bases and J 8 bases, leaving 14 bases between the germline ends. The CDR3 reads CSASAGREKLFF. CDR3 DNA: TGCAGCGCCTCTGCCGGACGGGAAAAACTGTTTTTT.

This clonotype has ten or more counts. The chain employs TRBV7-8 and TRBJ2-1; 10 bases align to TRBD2. J was trimmed by 2 bases and V by 6 bases; bases with no gene match: 4. Germline V gives CDR1 SGHVS, CDR2 FQNEAQ. The CDR3 loop spans 15 amino acids. CDR3 DNA: TGTGCCAGCAGTTCTAGCGGGAGCGCCTACAATGAGCAGTTCTTC. It encodes CASSSSGSAYNEQFF.

V usage is TRBV14 and J usage is TRBJ2-3, with 13 bases matching TRBD2. Looked up from germline, CDR1 is SGHDN and CDR2 is FVKESK. Trimming took 4 bases from V and 1 from J; bases not matched to a gene: 5. The CDR3 extends over 17 amino acids. The CDR3: CASSLLGLAGGTDTQYF. CDR3 DNA: TGTGCCAGCAGCCTCCTTGGACTAGCGGGAGGCACAGATACGCAGTATTTT.

The CDR3 sequence: CASSSNPGDEQYF. The CDR3 DNA reads TGTGCCAGCAGCTCTAATCCGGGGGACGAGCAGTACTTC. J is TRBJ2-7 and V is TRBV7-6; a possible D gene is TRBD2 (6 bases). The V gene lost 4 bases and the J gene lost 5 bases, with 12 bases spanning the gap. CDR1 is SGHVS, CDR2 FNYEAQ, per germline. CDR3 length equals 13 residues.

This clonotype came up many times. The chain joins TRBV11-1 to TRBJ2-3; unclear D gene. CDR1 SGHAT and CDR2 FQDESV come from the germline V gene (reference sequence). This CDR3 has 13 residues. The V end was cut by 1 base, the J end by 4 bases, with 6 bases between. CDR3 sequence (DNA): TGTGCCAGCAGCTTAGACCATCCAGATACGCAGTATTTT. Encoded protein: CASSLDHPDTQYF. Looking up the rest from reference TRBV11-1 and TRBJ2-3 gives the full variable domain: EAEVAQSPRYKITEKSQAVAFWCDPISGHATLYWYRQILGQGPELLVQFQDESVVDDSQLPKDRFSAERLKGVDSTLKIQPAELGDSAMYLCASSLDHPDTQYFGPGTRLTVL.

This clonotype has ten or more counts. The chain employs TRBV12-3 or TRBV12-4 and TRBJ2-1; D perhaps matches TRBD1 (5 bases). The CDR3 is 13 amino acids. The V end was cut by 5 bases, the J end by 10 bases, with 15 bases between. CDR3 residues: CASSPNRKGEQFF. The DNA for the CDR3 is TGTGCCAGCAGTCCTAACAGGAAAGGCGAGCAGTTCTTC.

The rearrangement uses TRBV4-3 and TRBJ2-1; possibly TRBD1 for D (6 bases). CDR3 length: 11 residues. Germline values: CDR1 LGHNA, CDR2 YSLEER. V was trimmed by 4 bases and J by 10 bases, leaving 8 bases between them. In DNA form, the CDR3 reads TGCGCCAGCAGCCGAGGACAGGAGCAGTTCTTC. As protein: CASSRGQEQFF.

This clonotype was picked up a small number of times. The chain couples TRBV6-2 or TRBV6-3 to TRBJ2-1; 8 bases align to TRBD1. The CDR3 is 14 amino acids. The V and J ends lost 3 bases and 7 bases, in that order; junction bases with no gene match: 5. Germline-derived CDR1 and CDR2 are MNHEY and SVGEGT. As DNA, the CDR3 is TGTGCCAGCAGTTATCCGGACAGGGATAATGAGCAGTTCTTC. Amino acids: CASSYPDRDNEQFF.

This clonotype showed up many times. The genes are TRBV11-2 and TRBJ2-1; D is possibly TRBD2 (5 bases). The germline V gene has CDR1 SGHAT and CDR2 FQNNGV. V lost 1 base, J lost 1 base, and 17 bases lay in between. The CDR3 length is 18 residues. The CDR3 spells CASSLAPSAGISYNEQFF. The CDR3 DNA is TGTGCCAGCAGCTTAGCCCCCTCTGCGGGTATATCCTACAATGAGCAGTTCTTC.

Details on this clonotype: One end of the junction fails to match germline, which may point to a read error. The J gene is TRBJ2-7, the V gene TRBV7-2; possible D gene TRBD1, 6 bases. The length of the CDR3 is 14 residues. Germline-derived CDR1 and CDR2 are SGHTA and FQGNSA. In nucleotides, the CDR3 is TGTGCCAGCAGCTTGTGGGGGCCACCCTACGGGCAGTACTTC. It specifies CASSLWGPPYGQYF.

This clonotype was observed a handful of times. V is TRBV7-2 and J is TRBJ2-7; D not certain. This CDR3 has 12 residues. Trimming left V 4 bases short and J 6 bases short, with 10 bases between. Germline V gene lookup returns CDR1 SGHTA and CDR2 FQGNSA. Written as DNA, the CDR3 is TGTGCCAGCAGCTGGTCCCGAGGCGAGCAGTACTTC. Protein sequence: CASSWSRGEQYF.

This chain joins TRBV5-6 and TRBJ2-2; possibly TRBD2 for D (7 bases). The germline CDR1 and CDR2 sequences are SGHDT and YYEEEE. With 7 bases removed from V and 4 bases from J, the gap between germline ends came to 17 bases. CDR3 length: 15 amino acids. CDR3 sequence: CASQNGGGSTGELFF. CDR3 DNA: TGTGCCAGCCAAAACGGGGGCGGGAGCACCGGGGAGCTGTTTTTT. Variable domain in full (rest from reference TRBV5-6 and TRBJ2-2): DAGVTQSPTHLIKTRGQQVTLRCSPKSGHDTVSWYQQALGQGPQFIFQYYEEEERQRGNFPDRFSGHQFPNYSSELNVNALLLGDSALYLCASQNGGGSTGELFFGEGSRLTVL.

The chain combines TRBV9 with TRBJ2-2; D is undetermined. The CDR3 is 12 residues long. V lost 3 bases and J lost 5, with 5 bases in between. CDR1 and CDR2 from the germline V gene are SGDLS and YYNGEE. CDR3 sequence reads: CASSGITGELFF. CDR3 sequence (DNA): TGTGCCAGCAGCGGAATAACCGGGGAGCTGTTTTTT.

The J gene is TRBJ2-2, the V gene TRBV2; D may be TRBD1 (6 bases). Germline-derived CDR1 and CDR2 are SNHLY and FYNNEI. The V end was cut by 4 bases, the J end by 5 bases, with 11 bases between. CDR3 length: 14 residues. In DNA form, the CDR3 reads TGTGCCAGCAGTGGTATCAGGGGTACCGGGGAGCTGTTTTTT. This translates into CASSGIRGTGELFF.

In this sample, this clonotype turned up many times. This sequence joins TRBV4-3 and TRBJ2-7; the D gene is possibly TRBD1 (6 bases). This CDR3 has 16 residues. V was clipped by 0 bases and J by 3 bases, with 15 bases between them. The V gene's germline CDR1 is LGHNA and CDR2 YSLEER. The CDR3 DNA is TGCGCCAGCAGCCAAGATTGGGCAGGGGACGTCTACGAGCAGTACTTC. Protein sequence: CASSQDWAGDVYEQYF.

V and J are TRBV7-8 and TRBJ2-1, with TRBD1 matching over 12 bases. Germline V gene data show CDR1 as SGHVS and CDR2 as FQNEAQ. The CDR3 runs to 16 residues. The ends lost 1 base at V and 6 bases at J; junction bases unmatched: 4. The CDR3 bases are TGTGCCAGCAGCTTAGGGGGACAGGGGGCACTCAATGAGCAGTTCTTC. Its protein product is CASSLGGQGALNEQFF.

This rearrangement joins TRBV20-1 to TRBJ2-7; TRBD2 matches 13 bases. In germline, CDR1 is DFQATT, CDR2 SNEGSKA (reference sequence). Trimming at V came to 1 base and at J to 2 bases, leaving 14 bases not matched to a gene. The CDR3 has 19 amino acids. CDR3 coding DNA: TGCAGTGCTAGAGTGACTAGCGGGAGGATCTACGAGTCCACCTACGAGCAGTACTTC. The encoded protein is CSARVTSGRIYESTYEQYF.

There are a few counts of this clonotype. The DNA of the CDR3 is TGTGCCAGTAGAAACCCCCGTCGCGGGGGGGCTTTGGATGAGCAGTTCTTC. It is translated as CASRNPRRGGALDEQFF. This chain connects TRBV19 to TRBJ2-1; 9 positions match TRBD2. Germline-derived CDR1 and CDR2 are LNHDA and SQIVND (reference sequence). The CDR3 spans 17 residues. Trimming at V came to 6 bases and at J to 8 bases, leaving 17 bases not matched to a gene.

This clonotype came up a few times. The chain links TRBV20-1 to TRBJ2-3; 9 bases line up with TRBD2. CDR3 length: 15 amino acids. Unmatched junction bases numbered 7, after V lost 6 bases and J lost 0 bases. Per germline, CDR1 DFQATT and CDR2 SNEGSKA (reference sequence). The DNA for the CDR3 is TGCAGTGCCCCGAAACTAGCGGGCAGCACAGATACGCAGTATTTT. This encodes CSAPKLAGSTDTQYF.

This chain connects TRBV19 to TRBJ2-7, with TRBD1 identical over 9 bases. The CDR3 contains 15 residues. V lost 6 bases, J lost 1 base, and 7 bases stayed unmatched. Looked up from germline, CDR1 is LNHDA and CDR2 is SQIVND (reference sequence). The CDR3 sequence is CASSGSGTGSYEQYF. The CDR3 DNA reads TGTGCCAGTAGCGGCTCCGGGACAGGGTCCTACGAGCAGTACTTC.

The chain carries TRBV10-3 and TRBJ1-1; the D gene is possibly TRBD1 (6 bases). This CDR3 region has 12 residues. The germline V and J ends were trimmed by 4 bases and 6 bases, with 9 bases remaining between them. Germline loops: CDR1 ENHRY, CDR2 SYGVKD. In nucleotides, the CDR3 is TGTGCCATCAGTGTGGGGGCCCCTGAAGCTTTCTTT. This codes for CAISVGAPEAFF.

In its sample, this clonotype was seen many times. The chain links TRBV4-3 to TRBJ1-1; D unresolved. Germline lookup yields CDR1 LGHNA and CDR2 YSLEER. The CDR3 has 15 residues. Deletions cut 2 bases from V and 0 bases from J, with 10 bases between. CDR3 region: CASSQRAVMNTEAFF. CDR3 DNA: TGCGCCAGCAGCCAAAGGGCCGTGATGAACACTGAAGCTTTCTTT.

This clonotype has a handful of counts. The genes are TRBV29-1 and TRBJ2-3; 8 nucleotides match TRBD2. Germline V lookup: CDR1 SQVTM, CDR2 ANQGSEA. Trimming removed 7 bases from V and 0 bases from J; junction bases left unmatched: 9. The CDR3 is 15 amino acids. The CDR3 loop reads CSAPPRGGSTDTQYF. CDR3 DNA sequence: TGCAGCGCACCACCCCGGGGGGGGAGCACAGATACGCAGTATTTT.